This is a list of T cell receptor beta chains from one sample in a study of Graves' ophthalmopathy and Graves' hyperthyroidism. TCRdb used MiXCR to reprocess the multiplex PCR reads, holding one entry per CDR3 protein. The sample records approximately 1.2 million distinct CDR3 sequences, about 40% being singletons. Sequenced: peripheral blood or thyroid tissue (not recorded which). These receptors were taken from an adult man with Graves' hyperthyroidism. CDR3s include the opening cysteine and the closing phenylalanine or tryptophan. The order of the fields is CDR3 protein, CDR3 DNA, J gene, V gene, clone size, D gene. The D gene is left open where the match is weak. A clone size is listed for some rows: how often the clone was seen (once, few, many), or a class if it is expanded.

CASTPGPLTPYEQYF,TGTGCCAGCACCCCAGGGCCGTTGACACCCTACGAGCAGTACTTC,TRBJ2-7,TRBV10-3,.,.
CASSAEETDQPQHF,TGTGCCAGCAGCGCCGAGGAAACAGATCAGCCCCAGCATTTT,TRBJ1-5,TRBV9,many,.
CATSNTANEDETQYF,TGTGCCACCAGCAATACCGCAAACGAGGATGAGACCCAGTACTTC,TRBJ2-5,TRBV15,many,.
CASSEGAGWTEAFF,TGTGCCAGCAGTGAAGGAGCGGGTTGGACTGAAGCTTTCTTT,TRBJ1-1,TRBV25-1,many,.
CASSSLRQESNQPQHF,TGTGCCAGCAGCTCGCTAAGACAGGAAAGCAATCAGCCCCAGCATTTT,TRBJ1-5,TRBV7-8,many,.
CASSLTIRLSSYNSPLHF,TGTGCCAGCAGTTTAACCATCCGGTTAAGCTCCTATAATTCACCCCTCCACTTT,TRBJ1-6,TRBV12-3/TRBV12-4,many,.
CASSRGIDYEQYF,TGCGCCAGCAGTCGAGGAATCGATTACGAGCAGTACTTC,TRBJ2-7,TRBV4-3,.,.
CASRLGQGAGEETQYF,TGTGCCAGCAGGCTCGGGCAGGGGGCAGGGGAAGAGACCCAGTACTTC,TRBJ2-5,TRBV7-2,.,TRBD1
CASSYIAGGRSETQYF,TGTGCCAGCAGCTATATAGCGGGCGGCAGGTCAGAGACCCAGTACTTC,TRBJ2-5,TRBV7-2,once,TRBD2
CASSRPASYEQYF,TGTGCCAGCAGCCGTCCAGCATCCTACGAGCAGTACTTC,TRBJ2-7,TRBV14,once,.
CASSDSRGTNEKLFF,TGTGCCAGCAGCGACAGCAGGGGAACTAATGAAAAACTGTTTTTT,TRBJ1-4,TRBV7-9,many,.
CSARASGNQPQHF,TGCAGTGCTAGAGCATCAGGGAATCAGCCCCAGCATTTT,TRBJ1-5,TRBV20-1,many,.
CASSLARVMGTEAFF,TGCGCCAGCAGCTTGGCCCGGGTGATGGGAACTGAAGCTTTCTTT,TRBJ1-1,TRBV5-1,many,.
CSARGGGYTF,TGCAGTGCTAGAGGGGGTGGCTACACCTTC,TRBJ1-2,TRBV20-1,.,.
CASSYSKGQGYEQYF,TGTGCCAGCAGTTACTCGAAGGGACAGGGCTACGAGCAGTACTTC,TRBJ2-7,TRBV6-5,few,TRBD1
CASSRKIKKETQYF,TGTGCCAGCAGTCGTAAAATCAAGAAAGAGACCCAGTACTTC,TRBJ2-5,TRBV28,few,.